This T cell receptor beta chain was recorded in a study of control samples from healthy donors and cancer patients (dated by TCRdb to the early 2020s). About this clone itself: Its cognate antigen has yet to be identified. No much larger clonotype is one base removed from it; base qualities were not supplied.

The cysteine opens and the phenylalanine closes a CDR3 of 14 amino acids. Kept here is only the CDR3 DNA, which spans 42 bases and is read in frame from base 1. Looking up the germline V gene yields CDR1 MDHEN and CDR2 SYDVKM. V ends up 5 bases short and J 2 bases short, with an unmatched junction base count of 4. The library was prepared using the immunoSEQ multiplex PCR assay. TCRdb carries this immuneACCESS record with in-frame sequences only. Its versions omit some clonotypes, under half of them owing to an unresolved V gene in the studies checked, with the rest unexplained. The sample contains 100,000 to 110,000 clones, approximately 84% of them found a single time. 15% to 20% of the sample belongs to the ten largest clones.

The receptor comes from a woman aged 45 to 65 in good health. Sequenced material: blood. The chain couples TRBV28 to TRBJ2-3; TRBD2 aligns with 7 central bases. The CDR3: CASSPGTTTDTQYF. The sequence in DNA is TGTGCCAGCAGTCCTGGGACTACCACAGATACGCAGTATTTT. Full variable domain (CDR3 extended with the reference TRBV28 and TRBJ2-3 proteins): DVKVTQSSRYLVKRTGEKVFLECVQDMDHENMFWYRQDPGLGLRLIYFSYDVKMKEKGDIPEGYSVSREKKERFSLILESASTNQTSMYLCASSPGTTTDTQYFGPGTRLTVL.